This T cell receptor beta chain was found in a study of blood T cell repertoires in COVID-19. The data were produced by immunoSEQ multiplex PCR, yet TCRdb's version contains in-frame clones alone and is incomplete. The table shows fewer than 250,000 clones, with roughly four fifths occurring only once. The germline V and J ends were trimmed by 4 bases and 4 bases, with 13 bases remaining between them. From germline, CDR1 is MNHEY and CDR2 SVGAGI. The CDR3 contains 14 residues. Sample: peripheral blood. The receptor was derived from a woman over 75 with acute or convalescent COVID-19. The rearrangement links TRBV6-5 to TRBJ1-1; D is perhaps TRBD1 (6 bases). The CDR3 here is CASSSQGLGTEAFF. In DNA form, the CDR3 reads TGTGCCAGCAGTTCTCAGGGGTTAGGCACTGAAGCTTTCTTT.